These 25 T cell receptor beta chains share one sample of origin, sequenced in a study of regulatory T cells in long-lasting Graves disease. Arm-PCR of CDR3 regions and iRepertoire HTBI primers were the basis on which TCR beta libraries were built. TCRdb redid the calling of the multiplex PCR reads with MiXCR, one entry per CDR3 protein. The sample lists 350,000 to 550,000 distinct CDR3 sequences; 14% were seen once. Time point denoted: newly diagnosed GD, antithyroid drugs for less than 3 months. The TCR library was prepared using RNA isolated from PBMCs. The data also belong to a second study, concerning T cells in Graves' hyperthyroidism and ophthalmopathy.

The sample here was peripheral blood mononuclear cells (PBMCs), taken at new diagnosis, from a patient treated with antithyroid drugs. These receptors were collected from a woman aged 45-59 years with Graves disease.

The sample holds many counts of this clonotype. The chain recombines TRBV5-1 with TRBJ1-1; possible D gene TRBD1, 5 bases. Germline loops: CDR1 SGHRS, CDR2 YFSETQ. This CDR3 is built from 13 residues. Trimming left V 0 bases short and J 4 bases short, with 7 bases between. The CDR3 DNA sequence: TGCGCCAGCAGCTTGGCAGGGTCCACTGAAGCTTTCTTT. It is translated as CASSLAGSTEAFF. Looking up the rest from reference TRBV5-1 and TRBJ1-1 gives the full variable domain: KAGVTQTPRYLIKTRGQQVTLSCSPISGHRSVSWYQQTPGQGLQFLFEYFSETQRNKGNFPGRFSGRQFSNSRSEMNVSTLELGDSALYLCASSLAGSTEAFFGQGTRLTVV.

Ten or more counts support this clonotype. The V gene is TRBV4-1, the J gene TRBJ2-1; 10 nucleotides line up with TRBD1. Germline V gives CDR1 MGHRA, CDR2 YSYEKL. This CDR3 contains 14 residues. The V segment lost 5 bases and the J segment 7 bases; nucleotides outside the gene matches: 5. The CDR3: CASSWRDRGNEQFF. Written as DNA, the CDR3 is TGCGCCAGCAGCTGGCGGGACAGGGGAAATGAGCAGTTCTTC.

This clonotype has ten or more counts. J is TRBJ2-1 and V is TRBV28; D call uncertain. The CDR3 consists of 15 residues. Trimming took 5 bases from V and 4 from J, leaving 15 bases between them. The germline gives CDR1 MDHEN, CDR2 SYDVKM. CDR3 residues: CASSLTPSLYNEQFF. The CDR3 bases are TGTGCCAGCAGTCTGACCCCAAGCCTTTACAATGAGCAGTTCTTC.

This clonotype was seen repeatedly, ten times or more. The V call is TRBV20-1, the J call TRBJ2-3; D ambiguous. The CDR3 extends over 14 amino acids. Trimming removed 6 bases at V and 0 bases at J, with 13 bases between. In germline, CDR1 is DFQATT, CDR2 SNEGSKA (reference sequence). The CDR3 bases are TGCAGTGCCACCGCCGGTCCCAGCACAGATACGCAGTATTTT. This gives the protein CSATAGPSTDTQYF.

In this sample, this clonotype turned up many times. The genes are TRBV2 and TRBJ2-3; D is unclear. The ends were cut back, 6 bases at V and 1 base at J, with 14 bases in the middle. This CDR3 comprises 15 residues. In germline, CDR1 is SNHLY, CDR2 FYNNEI. The CDR3 sequence: CASSVLASGTDTQYF. As DNA, the CDR3 is TGTGCCAGCAGCGTTTTAGCTTCCGGCACAGATACGCAGTATTTT.

CDR3 sequence (DNA): TGTGCCAGCAGCCCGCCCTTCACCGGGGAGCTGTTTTTT. Its protein product is CASSPPFTGELFF. The chain links TRBV9 to TRBJ2-2; D uncertain. This CDR3 is 13 amino acids long. CDR1 SGDLS and CDR2 YYNGEE come from the germline V gene. V gave up 4 bases and J gave up 4 bases, with 8 bases separating them. Full variable domain (missing parts from reference TRBV9 and TRBJ2-2): DSGVTQTPKHLITATGQRVTLRCSPRSGDLSVYWYQQSLDQGLQFLIQYYNGEERAKGNILERFSAQQFPDLHSELNLSSLELGDSALYFCASSPPFTGELFFGEGSRLTVL.

This clonotype was found many times. The chain couples TRBV12-3 or TRBV12-4 to TRBJ2-3; D may be TRBD1 (5 bases). Trimming removed 8 bases at V and 10 bases at J, with 16 bases between. CDR3 length equals 12 residues. CDR3 DNA sequence: TGTGCCAGCGGACCGCCTTTGGGGCCGCAGTATTTT. Amino acid sequence: CASGPPLGPQYF.

Remarks on this clonotype: A far larger clone is only one base removed, so a read error is likely. The rearrangement joins TRBV28 to TRBJ2-1, with D perhaps matching TRBD1 (6 bases). Looked up from germline, CDR1 is MDHEN and CDR2 is SYDVKM. Between the trimmed V and J ends, which lost 10 bases and 10 bases, there was a span of 23 bases. The CDR3 sequence is 14 residues long. The CDR3 region is CAILLRGDSYEQFF. The CDR3 DNA sequence: TGTGCCATCCTTCTCAGGGGAGACTCCTACGAGCAGTTCTTC.

The table lists this clonotype with many counts. The chain recombines TRBV6-5 with TRBJ2-7, with a tentative D call TRBD1 (5 bases). CDR1 and CDR2 (germline): MNHEY, SVGAGI. V lost 6 bases and J 0 bases, leaving 12 bases between the germline ends. This CDR3 is 14 amino acids long. The DNA of the CDR3 is TGTGCCAGCAGCTACAGGTTTAGCTCCTACGAGCAGTACTTC. As protein: CASSYRFSSYEQYF.

In its sample, this clonotype was seen a few times. This chain links TRBV7-2 with TRBJ1-2; D ambiguous. V dropped 4 bases and J dropped 4 bases, with 19 bases sitting between them. Germline V gives CDR1 SGHTA, CDR2 FQGNSA. There are 16 residues in the CDR3. CDR3 nucleotides: TGTGCCAGCAGCTCCCAGCCCGGGCTTATTGCCTATGGCTACACCTTC. Amino acids: CASSSQPGLIAYGYTF.

This clonotype was found many times. The chain carries TRBV30 and TRBJ2-1; TRBD1 aligns across 9 bases. The trim removed 5 bases at V and 6 bases at J, leaving 5 bases unmatched. The CDR3 covers 13 residues. Germline V gene data show CDR1 as GTSNPN and CDR2 as SVGIG (reference sequence). For the CDR3, the DNA is TGTGCCTGGGGACAGGGGAATGGCAATGAGCAGTTCTTC. This sequence encodes CAWGQGNGNEQFF.

This clonotype has ten or more counts. The rearrangement joins TRBV9 to TRBJ2-1, with 9 bases fitting TRBD2. CDR1 is SGDLS and CDR2 is YYNGEE in the germline V gene. The CDR3 extends over 15 amino acids. After removal of 4 bases from V and 9 bases from J, the junction contained 11 bases not matched to a gene. The CDR3 sequence is CASSPRGSGSLEQFF. The CDR3, as DNA: TGTGCCAGCAGCCCCCGGGGTAGCGGGAGTCTTGAGCAGTTCTTC.

This clonotype turned up a few times. This sequence joins TRBV5-1 and TRBJ2-5; TRBD2 is a possible D gene (5 bases). The germline CDR1 and CDR2 sequences are SGHRS and YFSETQ. V shed 0 bases and J shed 0 bases, with 15 bases lying between them. This CDR3 has 17 residues. The CDR3 DNA follows: TGCGCCAGCAGCTTGGCCCCCCCCGGGGTTGACCAAGAGACCCAGTACTTC. The encoded protein is CASSLAPPGVDQETQYF.

The chain couples TRBV24-1 to TRBJ2-1; TRBD2 is a possible D gene (6 bases). This CDR3 spans 16 amino acids. The ends were cut back, 4 bases at V and 2 bases at J, with 14 bases in the middle. CDR1 KGHDR and CDR2 SFDVKD come from the germline V gene. DNA for the CDR3: TGTGCCACCAGTGACCCCGGGAGCCTGACCTACAATGAGCAGTTCTTC. It codes for CATSDPGSLTYNEQFF.

This clonotype was seen ten or more times. The J gene is TRBJ2-5, the V gene TRBV6-1, with TRBD2 identical over 8 bases. Germline-derived CDR1 and CDR2 are MNHNS and SASEGT. V lost 0 bases, J lost 5 bases, and 8 bases stayed unmatched. The CDR3 is 16 amino acids. As DNA, the CDR3 is TGTGCCAGCAGTGAAGCGGCGGGGGGCTGGGTGGAGACCCAGTACTTC. Protein sequence: CASSEAAGGWVETQYF.

This clonotype has ten or more counts. The chain links TRBV11-2 to TRBJ2-7; TRBD2 aligns across 7 bases. Germline V lookup: CDR1 SGHAT, CDR2 FQNNGV. Trimming at V came to 2 bases and at J to 3 bases, leaving 10 bases not matched to a gene. The CDR3 runs 16 residues. The CDR3: CASSLRGRDGIYEQYF. The CDR3 DNA reads TGTGCCAGCAGCTTACGAGGGAGGGACGGTATCTACGAGCAGTACTTC.

This clonotype has more than one count but fewer than ten. J is TRBJ1-6 and V is TRBV4-2, with 8 nucleotides matching TRBD1. V dropped 4 bases and J dropped 6; count of bases not matched to a gene: 5. Germline V lookup: CDR1 LGHNA, CDR2 YNFKEQ. The CDR3 extends over 15 amino acids. In DNA, the CDR3 is TGTGCCAGCAGCCTCTCGACAGGGGTTAATTCACCCCTCCACTTT. It encodes CASSLSTGVNSPLHF.

This clonotype was seen more than once but under ten times. This rearrangement joins TRBV18 to TRBJ2-2, with TRBD1 matching 7 bases. Trimming removed 2 bases from V and 4 bases from J; junction bases left unmatched: 4. Germline CDR1 and CDR2: KGHSH and LQKENI. The CDR3 loop spans 15 amino acids. The CDR3 coding sequence is TGTGCCAGCTCACCAGACAGGGTTGGCACCGGGGAGCTGTTTTTT. As protein: CASSPDRVGTGELFF.

The chain employs TRBV4-1 and TRBJ2-7; 8 positions agree with TRBD1. Germline trimming cut 6 bases from V and 3 bases from J; bases unmatched to any gene: 7. This CDR3 comprises 14 residues. The germline gives CDR1 MGHRA, CDR2 YSYEKL. CDR3 nucleotide sequence: TGCGCCAGCAGAGCATTAACAGGGGGCTACGAGCAGTACTTC. Protein product: CASRALTGGYEQYF.

This clonotype has at least ten counts. The genes are TRBV28 and TRBJ1-5; D not certain. Per germline, CDR1 MDHEN and CDR2 SYDVKM. The length of the CDR3 is 15 residues. V lost 8 bases and J 0 bases, leaving 14 bases between the germline ends. The CDR3 is CASHQQPYSNQPQHF. The CDR3 nucleotides are TGTGCCAGCCACCAACAGCCGTATAGCAATCAGCCCCAGCATTTT.

This chain uses TRBV12-3 or TRBV12-4 with TRBJ2-1, with TRBD2 identical over 7 bases. The V and J ends lost 5 bases and 2 bases, in that order; junction bases with no gene match: 6. The CDR3 has 15 amino acids. The CDR3 nucleotides read TGTGCCAGCAGTGCTCTAGCGGAACCCTACAATGAGCAGTTCTTC. This gives the protein CASSALAEPYNEQFF.

The count of this clonotype is one. A far larger clone is one nucleotide away, so this likely arose from a read error. The chain links TRBV11-2 to TRBJ2-1, with 9 bases that match TRBD2. This CDR3 has 13 amino acids. V dropped 5 bases and J dropped 10; count of bases not matched to a gene: 6. Per the germline V gene, CDR1 is SGHAT and CDR2 is FQNNGV. Here the CDR3 reads CASSIAGAREQFF. The DNA for the CDR3 is TGTGCCAGCAGCATAGCGGGAGCTAGAGAGCAGTTCTTC.

This clonotype has a count of ten or more. The chain links TRBV24-1 to TRBJ2-2, with D uncertain. The CDR3 is 11 residues long. Germline values: CDR1 KGHDR, CDR2 SFDVKD. Trimming removed 7 bases from V and 3 bases from J, with 2 bases in between. The CDR3 spells CATSYTGELFF. DNA for the CDR3: TGTGCCACCAGCTACACCGGGGAGCTGTTTTTT.

This clonotype appeared many times. The chain has TRBV7-2 and TRBJ1-2, with 8 nucleotides matching TRBD1. The CDR3 runs 13 residues. The germline V gene has CDR1 SGHTA and CDR2 FQGNSA. J gave up 8 bases and V 2 bases, and 4 bases lay outside the gene matches. The CDR3 region is CASSLNRGRGYTF. Written as DNA, the CDR3 is TGTGCCAGCAGCTTAAACAGGGGGAGAGGCTACACCTTC.

There are many counts of this clonotype. The rearrangement joins TRBV7-9 to TRBJ2-7; D gene unclear. The CDR3 totals 14 residues. V was pared by 5 bases and J by 0 bases, with 11 bases between. Germline V gives CDR1 SEHNR, CDR2 FQNEAQ (reference sequence). The CDR3 DNA sequence: TGTGCCAGCAGCGATCCGACTGGCTCCTACGAGCAGTACTTC. It specifies CASSDPTGSYEQYF.